What follows describes a single TCR beta chain. The antigen remains undetermined. Germline V gene sequence: CDR1 SNHLY, CDR2 FYNNEI. V lost 7 bases and J 2 bases, leaving 15 bases between the germline ends. The CDR3 spans 15 residues. Vbeta (60) and Jbeta (13) primers were used in the PCR. The repertoire was sequenced with immunoSEQ multiplex PCR; TCRdb's copy has only in-frame clones and lacks some. The sample carries roughly 230,000 clones, over 90% recorded once. The sample originates from a study of cytomegalovirus exposure and HLA in healthy donors. Study outcomes and limitations: As was reported, the HLA-A and HLA-B alleles of most subjects were accurately predicted from TCR beta sequences. Later analysis associated a missense DCLRE1C variant with TCR beta V- and J-gene trimming. HLA allele associations emerged for 15,000 to 20,000 TCR beta sequences in a later analysis, at 0.05 false discovery rate. Later findings reportedly placed an Asian-associated ancestry cluster below the roughly 660-donor mean for N-insertions.

The chain combines TRBV2 with TRBJ2-1; D gene ambiguous. The receptor comes from a girl under 10 years old in good health and CMV-seronegative. Material for sequencing was PBMCs. Here the CDR3 reads CASNPPTSPYNEQFF. As DNA, the CDR3 is TGTGCCAGCAACCCCCCCACTTCACCCTACAATGAGCAGTTCTTC.